This T cell receptor beta chain stems from a study of metastatic and nonmetastatic thyroid tumors. Across the whole study: Repertoires from malignant and benign thyroid patients were compared across blood and tumor or nodule tissue.

In the source study's methods: To classify distant metastasis in papillary thyroid cancer, a model was built from CDR3 differences across clinicopathological groups. With MiXCR, TCRdb called clones anew from the PCR reads. In this record, the V and J calls reflect TCRdb's handling and not the investigators' own analysis. Among approximately 21,000 clones listed, around 20% were seen once. Germline values: CDR1 SGHVS, CDR2 FNYEAQ. V gave up 5 bases and J gave up 5 bases, with 5 bases separating them. CDR3 length equals 11 residues. There were no patients who had received any treatment before thyroid surgery. Study-level results: Significantly higher TCR beta diversity was reportedly seen in malignant thyroid tumors than benign nodules, in blood and tumor.

Worth noting for this clone: Its cognate antigen is unknown.

Input material: blood. This TCR was recovered from a male donor with papillary thyroid cancer or a benign thyroid nodule (not recorded which). Some clones in this sample may be carry-over from other donors' samples. J is TRBJ2-3 and V is TRBV7-6, with D possibly matching TRBD1 (5 bases). The CDR3 here is CASSQGDTQYF. The CDR3 DNA sequence: TGTGCCAGCAGCCAGGGAGATACGCAGTATTTT.